This T cell receptor beta chain is drawn from a study of blood T cell repertoires in COVID-19. Study-wide context: The United States, Italy and Spain provided the acute and convalescent COVID-19 samples. The analysed material was cDNA or gDNA that came from T cells, B-cell-depleted T cells, or PBMCs.

Authors' data handling: Estimates of nucleated cell counts were drawn from the amplification of reference gene primers. Here immunoSEQ multiplex PCR was the method, and the copy in TCRdb shows in-frame clones only, minus some. For V, J and clone size, that table is used; D and trimming come from the DNA. The sample holds over 120,000 clones, 80% seen once. Germline CDR1 and CDR2: LGHDT and YNNKEL (reference sequence). V was shortened by 1 base and J by 6 bases, with 9 bases between the two germline ends. This CDR3 spans 13 amino acids. The chain joins TRBV3-1 (or the pseudogene TRBV3-2) to TRBJ1-2, with unresolved D. This TCR came from a man in his 70s who had recovered from COVID-19. The sequenced material came from peripheral blood. The CDR3 bases are TGTGCCAGCAGCCAAGCGCCAGCGAATGGCTACACCTTC. The encoded protein is CASSQAPANGYTF.